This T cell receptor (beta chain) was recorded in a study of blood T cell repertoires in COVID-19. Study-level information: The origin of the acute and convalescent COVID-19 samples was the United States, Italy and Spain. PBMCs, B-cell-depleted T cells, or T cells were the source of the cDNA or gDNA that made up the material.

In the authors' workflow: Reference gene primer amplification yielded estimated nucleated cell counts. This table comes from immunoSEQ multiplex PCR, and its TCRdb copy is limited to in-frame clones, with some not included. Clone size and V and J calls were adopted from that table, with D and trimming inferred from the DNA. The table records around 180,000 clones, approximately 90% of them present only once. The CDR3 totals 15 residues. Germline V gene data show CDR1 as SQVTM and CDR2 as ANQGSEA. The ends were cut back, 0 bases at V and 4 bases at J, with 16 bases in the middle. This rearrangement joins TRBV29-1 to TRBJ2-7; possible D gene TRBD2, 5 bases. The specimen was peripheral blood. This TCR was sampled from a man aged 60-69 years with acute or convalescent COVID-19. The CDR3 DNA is TGCAGCGTTGAAGAAGTCACGGGTCCGGGGTACGAGCAGTACTTC. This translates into CSVEEVTGPGYEQYF.